This is a list of T cell receptor beta chains from one sample in a study of T-cell memory formation after mild COVID-19. Each CDR3 protein is one row after TCRdb ran MiXCR on the 5' RACE reads. The table has over 500,000 distinct CDR3 sequences, roughly 17% seen once. The source material was PBMCs or a T cell subset sorted from them (not recorded which). The receptor set was obtained from an adult woman who had mild COVID-19 (a few samples of this study predate the infection). Cell type and time point are not known. CDR3s include the opening cysteine and the closing phenylalanine or tryptophan. Each record gives: V gene, J gene, clone size, D gene, CDR3 length, CDR3 protein, CDR3 DNA. A D gene is named only where the DNA matches it firmly. A row's size may be missing; if present it is once, few, many or a size class.

TRBV12-3/TRBV12-4,TRBJ1-1,few,.,12,CASSLKSTEAFF,TGTGCCAGCAGTTTGAAATCCACTGAAGCTTTCTTT
TRBV6-2/TRBV6-3,TRBJ2-7,few,TRBD1,15,CASTHRTGGSYEQYF,TGTGCCAGCACTCATCGGACAGGGGGCTCCTACGAGCAGTACTTC
TRBV20-1,TRBJ2-3,.,.,14,CSAGQAASTDTQYF,TGCAGTGCTGGACAAGCGGCTAGCACAGATACGCAGTATTTT
TRBV10-3,TRBJ1-3,.,TRBD1,12,CAISLTGDTIYF,TGTGCCATCAGTTTGACAGGGGACACCATATATTTT
TRBV30,TRBJ1-3,.,TRBD1,14,CAWSEGGGGNTIYF,TGTGCCTGGAGTGAAGGGGGCGGTGGAAACACCATATATTTT
TRBV30,TRBJ1-2,.,.,14,CAWSVLKTSAGYTF,TGTGCCTGGAGTGTACTAAAGACGTCCGCTGGCTACACCTTC
TRBV12-3/TRBV12-4,TRBJ1-1,few,TRBD1,14,CASSLSRDRGEAFF,TGTGCCAGCAGTTTATCCCGGGACAGGGGTGAAGCTTTCTTT
TRBV3-1,TRBJ2-7,.,.,17,CASSQDRGRGYPYEQYF,TGTGCCAGCAGCCAAGATAGGGGTCGGGGGTACCCCTACGAGCAGTACTTC
TRBV19,TRBJ1-3,.,.,15,CASSLADYSGNTIYF,TGTGCCAGTAGCCTTGCGGATTACTCTGGAAACACCATATATTTT
TRBV12-3/TRBV12-4,TRBJ2-7,few,TRBD1,19,CASSLVALQGVHSTYEQYF,TGTGCCAGCAGTTTAGTCGCTCTGCAGGGGGTCCACTCAACCTACGAGCAGTACTTC